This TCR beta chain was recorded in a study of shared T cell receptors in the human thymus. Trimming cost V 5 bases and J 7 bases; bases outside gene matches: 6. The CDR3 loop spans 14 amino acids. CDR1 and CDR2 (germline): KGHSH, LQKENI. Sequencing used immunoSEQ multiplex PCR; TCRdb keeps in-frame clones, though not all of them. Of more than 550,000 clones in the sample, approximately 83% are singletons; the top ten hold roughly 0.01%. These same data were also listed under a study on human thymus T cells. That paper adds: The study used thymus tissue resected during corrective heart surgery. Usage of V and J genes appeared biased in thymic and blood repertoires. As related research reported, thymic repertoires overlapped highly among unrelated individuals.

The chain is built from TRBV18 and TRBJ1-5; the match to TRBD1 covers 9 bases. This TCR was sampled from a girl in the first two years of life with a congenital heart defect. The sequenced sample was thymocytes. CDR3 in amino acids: CASSGETGGQPQHF. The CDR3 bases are TGTGCCAGCTCAGGGGAGACAGGGGGACAGCCCCAGCATTTT.